One sample yielded the 7 T cell receptor beta chains listed below, sequenced in a study of blood T cell repertoires in COVID-19. Repertoires were generated with immunoSEQ multiplex PCR, while TCRdb's copy carries only in-frame clones and drops some. The table lists 240,000 or so clones, about 82% of them singletons. Sequenced material: peripheral blood. The receptors derive from an older man with acute or convalescent COVID-19.

This clone was found once. The chain couples TRBV3-1 (or the pseudogene TRBV3-2) to TRBJ2-2; possibly TRBD1 for D (7 bases). Germline CDR1 is LGHDT and CDR2 is YNNKEL (reference sequence). The length of the CDR3 is 14 residues. Trimming took off 10 bases at V and 7 bases at J, with 19 bases between the two ends. CDR3 nucleotide sequence: TGTGCCACAGGGGGGCACAATAGATTCGGGGAGCTGTTTTTT. Translated: CATGGHNRFGELFF.

This sequence joins TRBV19 and TRBJ2-1, with 8 bases lining up with TRBD2. J was trimmed by 4 bases and V by 8 bases; bases with no gene match: 7. This CDR3 region has 14 residues. The V gene's germline CDR1 is LNHDA and CDR2 SQIVND (reference sequence). CDR3 residues: CASSGGAKYNEQFF. In nucleotides, the CDR3 is TGTGCCAGTTCGGGGGGGGCAAAGTACAATGAGCAGTTCTTC.

The gene calls are TRBV3-1 (or the pseudogene TRBV3-2) and TRBJ1-1, with a tentative D call TRBD1 (5 bases). The CDR3 extends over 15 amino acids. The germline gives CDR1 LGHDT, CDR2 YNNKEL (reference sequence). Trimming stripped 4 bases from V and 0 bases from J, with 12 bases between. CDR3 DNA sequence: TGTGCCAGCAGCCGGGGGGAGATGGTGAACACTGAAGCTTTCTTT. Its protein product is CASSRGEMVNTEAFF.

The rearrangement uses TRBV3-1 (or the pseudogene TRBV3-2) and TRBJ1-2; D call uncertain. The V end lost 4 bases, the J end lost 6 bases, and 15 bases lay between the germline ends. Germline V lookup: CDR1 LGHDT, CDR2 YNNKEL (reference sequence). This CDR3 spans 14 amino acids. The CDR3 DNA reads TGTGCCAGCAGCCTCAGGACTCCCGGAAATGGCTACACCTTC. Its protein product is CASSLRTPGNGYTF.

This clone showed up just once. The gene calls are TRBV28 and TRBJ2-2, with D perhaps TRBD1 (6 bases). The ends were cut back, 7 bases at V and 4 bases at J, with 10 bases in the middle. The CDR3 extends over 13 amino acids. The germline V gene encodes CDR1 MDHEN and CDR2 SYDVKM. CDR3 DNA: TGTGCCAGCAAAGACAGGTTCACCGGGGAGCTGTTTTTT. It is translated as CASKDRFTGELFF.

This rearrangement joins TRBV10-3 to TRBJ1-4; 7 bases fit TRBD1. Losses at the gene ends were 6 bases for V and 0 bases for J; bases not matched to a gene: 7. CDR1 is ENHRY and CDR2 is SYGVKD in the germline V gene. The CDR3 totals 16 residues. The CDR3 loop reads CAISTGEYATNEKLFF. The DNA of the CDR3 is TGTGCCATCAGCACAGGGGAGTATGCAACTAATGAAAAACTGTTTTTT.

The sample holds one count of this clone. The chain couples TRBV9 to TRBJ2-7; 9 positions agree with TRBD1. This CDR3 comprises 15 residues. Germline V lookup: CDR1 SGDLS, CDR2 YYNGEE. The junction had 8 bases not matched to a gene; V was cut back by 4 bases and J by 3 bases. The CDR3 here is CASSTHTGGGYEQYF. The CDR3 DNA follows: TGTGCCAGCAGCACCCACACAGGGGGCGGCTACGAGCAGTACTTC.